This T cell receptor beta chain is drawn from a study of shared clonotypes between healthy human individuals. Healthy HIV-negative adults with no recent acute infections or vaccinations were recruited as donors. It was tens of millions of PBMCs that unsorted samples used for genomic DNA. General observations from the study: Represented diversity, genetic and exposure-history alike, was limited by few donors.

On this clone itself: Its antigen is as yet unknown. The identical CDR3 is also encoded by other nucleotide sequences in the sample.

Between the trimmed V and J ends, which lost 1 base and 2 bases, there was a span of 7 bases. The CDR3 totals 15 residues. Germline CDR1 is SGHRS and CDR2 is YFSETQ. Profiling relied on immunoSEQ multiplex PCR, and the TCRdb table lists in-frame clones only, not all of them. This table has around 480,000 clones, nearly 80% appearing once. The source of this sequence is a woman aged 40 to 50 in good health. Some clones in this sample may be carry-over from other donors' samples. This chain joins TRBV5-1 and TRBJ2-6; no firm D call. Sequencing was performed on PBMCs. CDR3 in amino acids: CASSLNPTGANVLTF. In DNA, the CDR3 is TGCGCCAGCAGCTTGAACCCGACTGGGGCCAACGTCCTGACTTTC.